The clone carrying this T cell receptor (beta chain) showed up just once. What it recognizes is unknown. The sample is drawn from a study of PD-L1 blockade in urothelial cancer. Study findings and constraints: Below-median blood TCR clonality before treatment forecast better survival.

Time point meaning: peripheral blood 6 weeks after treatment start. The CDR3 consists of 15 residues. Trimming shortened V by 3 bases and J by 6 bases, and 15 bases separated the two germline ends. In germline, CDR1 is LNHDA, CDR2 SQIVND (reference sequence). Synthetic TCR analog templates were spiked into each PCR. Produced via immunoSEQ multiplex PCR; TCRdb's table is partial and in-frame only. This sample has tens of thousands of clones, with less than 95% found just once. The chain recombines TRBV19 with TRBJ1-5; D may be TRBD1 (6 bases). Sequencing was performed on PBMCs, taken around atezolizumab (anti-PD-L1) treatment. The clonotype originates from a man in his 70s with urothelial cancer. The chain's CDR3 is CASSIGTFGGQPQHF. The CDR3 region has the DNA TGTGCCAGTAGTATTGGGACATTCGGTGGTCAGCCCCAGCATTTT.